Listed here is a single T cell receptor beta chain. Using immunoSEQ multiplex PCR, the repertoire was profiled, and TCRdb retains in-frame clones only, with some absent. The data show about 380,000 clones, 85% to 95% seen once. The record originates from a study of shared T cell receptors in the human thymus. The sequencing sample was made of thymocytes. The receptor was derived from a human donor.

CDR3 region: CASLTLQGNMNTEAFF. The CDR3 DNA reads TGTGCCAGTCTTACCCTACAGGGAAACATGAACACTGAAGCTTTCTTT. The rearrangement links TRBV5-4 to TRBJ1-1; D may be TRBD1 (6 bases). This CDR3 contains 16 residues. V gave up 8 bases and J gave up 0 bases, with 20 bases separating them. Germline CDR1 SGHNT, CDR2 YYREEE (reference sequence).